The sequence of this T cell receptor beta chain was determined in a study of shared clonotypes between healthy human individuals. Overall study findings and caveats: Among the subsets, naive ones generally showed larger estimated richness than memory ones. Only blood was sampled; tissue repertoires likely differ.

The sorted-subset replicate PCRs were given approximately 190 ng DNA, which is roughly 30,000 T cell genomes. As processed by the authors: Filtering differed, since immunoSEQ gave only junction sequences and no quality scores. Sequencing was performed with immunoSEQ multiplex PCR; in TCRdb, only in-frame clones are kept and a portion is missing. V and J calls and clone size come straight from that table; D and trimming were deduced from the DNA. The table includes more than 900,000 clones, around 78% detected once. The CDR3 loop spans 13 amino acids. The V end lost 6 bases, the J end lost 4 bases, and 12 bases lay between the germline ends. Germline assignment: CDR1 SEHNR and CDR2 FQNEAQ (reference sequence). Note on this clone: What it recognizes is unknown.

The specimen sequenced was memory CD4+ T cells from PBMCs. Described subset: CD45RA-negative fraction. This clonotype was sampled from a man aged 18 to 30 in good health. Some clones in this sample may be carry-over from other donors' samples. The rearrangement uses TRBV7-9 and TRBJ1-1; unclear D gene. The CDR3 here is CASSQTLGTEAFF. As DNA, the CDR3 is TGTGCCAGCAGTCAGACGTTGGGCACTGAAGCTTTCTTT. Looking up the rest from reference TRBV7-9 and TRBJ1-1 gives the full variable domain: DTGVSQNPRHKITKRGQNVTFRCDPISEHNRLYWYRQTLGQGPEFLTYFQNEAQLEKSRLLSDRFSAERPKGSFSTLEIQRTEQGDSAMYLCASSQTLGTEAFFGQGTRLTVV.